Reported below is one T cell receptor beta chain. Assay: immunoSEQ multiplex PCR; the TCRdb copy retains only in-frame clones and omits some. Counted here are some 9,700 clones, around four fifths occurring once; the ten biggest clones make up more than 8%. The data stem from a study of chemoradiotherapy in HPV16-positive cancers. Germline loops: CDR1 SGHAT, CDR2 FQNNGV. This CDR3 spans 13 amino acids. V gave up 5 bases and J gave up 3 bases, with 8 bases separating them. This sample was obtained from a patient who underwent chemoradiotherapy. V usage is TRBV11-2 and J usage is TRBJ1-5; D gene uncertain. The clonotype was recovered from a human donor with HPV-associated anogenital cancer. The CDR3 DNA reads TGTGCCAGCAGCCCCCGGTACAATCAGCCCCAGCATTTT. Amino acids: CASSPRYNQPQHF.